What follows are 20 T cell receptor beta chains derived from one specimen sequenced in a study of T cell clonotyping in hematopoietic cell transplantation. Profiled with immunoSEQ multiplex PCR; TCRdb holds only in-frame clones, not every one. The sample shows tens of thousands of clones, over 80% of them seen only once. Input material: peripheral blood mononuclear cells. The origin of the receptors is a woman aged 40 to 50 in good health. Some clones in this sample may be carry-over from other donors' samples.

The CDR3 spells CASSRRLAGVDEQYF. The DNA of the CDR3 is TGTGCCAGCAGCCGCCGTCTAGCGGGAGTTGACGAGCAGTACTTC. The chain recombines TRBV7-6 with TRBJ2-7, with TRBD2 identical over 10 bases. Trimming took 5 bases from V and 5 from J; bases not matched to a gene: 9. Germline values: CDR1 SGHVS, CDR2 FNYEAQ. CDR3 length equals 15 residues.

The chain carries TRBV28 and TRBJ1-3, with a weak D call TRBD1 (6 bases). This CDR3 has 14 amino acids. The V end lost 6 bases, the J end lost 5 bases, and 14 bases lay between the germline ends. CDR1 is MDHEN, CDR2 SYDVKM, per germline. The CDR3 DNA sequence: TGTGCCAGCAGCCCCGACAGGTACCGAAACACCATATATTTT. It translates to CASSPDRYRNTIYF.

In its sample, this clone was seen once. CDR3 nucleotides: TGTGCCATCAGTGAGTCGGGGCAATTCGTCGGACTAGCACCGTTCTTC. It translates to CAISESGQFVGLAPFF. This sequence joins TRBV10-3 and TRBJ2-1, with TRBD2 matching over 8 bases. In germline, CDR1 is ENHRY, CDR2 SYGVKD. V dropped 0 bases and J dropped 15; count of bases not matched to a gene: 16. The length of the CDR3 is 16 residues.

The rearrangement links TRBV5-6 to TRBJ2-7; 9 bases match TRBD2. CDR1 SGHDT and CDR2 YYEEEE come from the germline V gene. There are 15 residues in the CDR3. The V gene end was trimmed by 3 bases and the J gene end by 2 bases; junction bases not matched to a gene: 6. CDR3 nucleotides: TGTGCCAGCAGCTCCACGGGACTAGCCACCTACGAGCAGTACTTC. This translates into CASSSTGLATYEQYF.

In DNA form, the CDR3 reads TGTGCCAGCAGCACGGGTGCTGAGCAAACTCCCGGGGAGCTGTTTTTT. Amino acids: CASSTGAEQTPGELFF. V and J are TRBV5-4 and TRBJ2-2; D uncertain. Germline V lookup: CDR1 SGHNT, CDR2 YYREEE (reference sequence). The CDR3 consists of 16 residues. V was shortened by 4 bases and J by 6 bases, with 19 bases between the two germline ends.

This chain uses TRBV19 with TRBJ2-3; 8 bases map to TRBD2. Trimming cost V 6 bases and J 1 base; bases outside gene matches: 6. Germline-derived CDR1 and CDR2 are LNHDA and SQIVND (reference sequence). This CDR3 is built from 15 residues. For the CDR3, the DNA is TGTGCCAGTAGCCCTAGCGGGCGCCGCACAGATACGCAGTATTTT. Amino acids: CASSPSGRRTDTQYF.

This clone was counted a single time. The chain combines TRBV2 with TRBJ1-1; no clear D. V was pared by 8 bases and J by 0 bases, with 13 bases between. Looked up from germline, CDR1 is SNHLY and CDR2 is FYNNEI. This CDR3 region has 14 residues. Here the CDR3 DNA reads TGTGCCAGCCGAGCGCAACGGGTGAACACTGAAGCTTTCTTT. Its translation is CASRAQRVNTEAFF.

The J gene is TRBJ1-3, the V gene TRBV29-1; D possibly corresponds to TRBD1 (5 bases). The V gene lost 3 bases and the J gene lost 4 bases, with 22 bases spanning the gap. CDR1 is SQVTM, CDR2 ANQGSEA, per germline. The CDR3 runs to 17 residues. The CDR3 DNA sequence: TGCAGCGTTGAGTGGGGGACGGGGGGATTGAACGGAAACACCATATATTTT. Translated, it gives CSVEWGTGGLNGNTIYF.

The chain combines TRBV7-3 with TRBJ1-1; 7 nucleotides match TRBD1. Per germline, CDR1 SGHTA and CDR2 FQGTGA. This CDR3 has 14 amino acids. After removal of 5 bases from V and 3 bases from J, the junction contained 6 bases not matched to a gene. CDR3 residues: CASSQTGVDTEAFF. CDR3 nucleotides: TGTGCCAGCAGCCAAACAGGGGTGGACACTGAAGCTTTCTTT.

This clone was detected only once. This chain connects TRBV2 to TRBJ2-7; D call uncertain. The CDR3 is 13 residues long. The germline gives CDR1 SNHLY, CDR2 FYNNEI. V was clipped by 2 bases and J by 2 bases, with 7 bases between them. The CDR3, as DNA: TGTGCCAGCAGTGAATCAGGAACCTACGAGCAGTACTTC. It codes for CASSESGTYEQYF.

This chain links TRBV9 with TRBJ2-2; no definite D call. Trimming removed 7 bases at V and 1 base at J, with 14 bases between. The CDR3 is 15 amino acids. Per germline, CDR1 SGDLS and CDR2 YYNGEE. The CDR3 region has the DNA TGTGCCAGCGGAGCAGAATGGGGGAACACCGGGGAGCTGTTTTTT. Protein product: CASGAEWGNTGELFF.

The chain's CDR3 is CASSEAAVTVYGYTF. The CDR3 region has the DNA TGTGCCAGCAGTGAAGCTGCCGTAACGGTCTATGGCTACACCTTC. The chain employs TRBV6-1 and TRBJ1-2; D gene unclear. The CDR3 is 15 amino acids. The germline V and J ends were trimmed by 0 bases and 4 bases, with 12 bases remaining between them. The germline gives CDR1 MNHNS, CDR2 SASEGT.

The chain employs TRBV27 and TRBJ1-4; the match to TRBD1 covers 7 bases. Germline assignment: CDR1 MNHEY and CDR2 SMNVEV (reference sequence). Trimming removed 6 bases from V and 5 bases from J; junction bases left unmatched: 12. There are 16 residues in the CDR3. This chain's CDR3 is CASSPARTGQNEKLFF. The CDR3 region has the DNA TGTGCCAGCAGCCCCGCTCGGACAGGCCAAAATGAAAAACTGTTTTTT.

CDR3 sequence: CASSETDSYYEQYF. As DNA, the CDR3 is TGTGCCAGCAGTGAGACAGACAGCTACTACGAGCAGTACTTC. The V gene is TRBV28, the J gene TRBJ2-7; tentative D call: TRBD1 (5 bases). CDR1 is MDHEN and CDR2 is SYDVKM in the germline V gene. The V and J ends lost 5 bases and 3 bases respectively, with 14 bases between them. This CDR3 comprises 14 residues.

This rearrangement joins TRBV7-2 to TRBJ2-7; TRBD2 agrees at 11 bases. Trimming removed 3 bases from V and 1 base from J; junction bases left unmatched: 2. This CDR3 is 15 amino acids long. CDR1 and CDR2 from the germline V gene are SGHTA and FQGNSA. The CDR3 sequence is CASSFTSGSSYEQYF. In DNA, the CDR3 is TGTGCCAGCAGCTTTACTAGCGGGAGTTCCTACGAGCAGTACTTC.

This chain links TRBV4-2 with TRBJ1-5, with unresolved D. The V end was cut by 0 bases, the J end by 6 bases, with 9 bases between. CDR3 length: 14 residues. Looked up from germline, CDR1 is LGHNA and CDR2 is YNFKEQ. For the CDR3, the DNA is TGTGCCAGCAGCCAAGATCGAGGTCGTCAGCCCCAGCATTTT. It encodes CASSQDRGRQPQHF.

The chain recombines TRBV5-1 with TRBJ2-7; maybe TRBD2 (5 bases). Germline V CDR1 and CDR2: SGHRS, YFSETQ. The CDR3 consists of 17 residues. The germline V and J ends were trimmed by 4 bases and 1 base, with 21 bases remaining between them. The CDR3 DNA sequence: TGCGCCAGCAGCCCTGGGAGTGGGCGGCCCCTATCCTACGAGCAGTACTTC. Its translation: CASSPGSGRPLSYEQYF.

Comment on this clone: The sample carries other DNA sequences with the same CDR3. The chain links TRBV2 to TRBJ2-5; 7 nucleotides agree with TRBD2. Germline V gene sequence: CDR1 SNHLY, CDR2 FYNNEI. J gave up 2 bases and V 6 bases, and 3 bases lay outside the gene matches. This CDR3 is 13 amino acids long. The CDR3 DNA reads TGTGCCAGCAGCCTAGCGGATCAAGAGACCCAGTACTTC. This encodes CASSLADQETQYF. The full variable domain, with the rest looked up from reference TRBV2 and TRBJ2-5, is EPEVTQTPSHQVTQMGQEVILRCVPISNHLYFYWYRQILGQKVEFLVSFYNNEISEKSEIFDDQFSVERPDGSNFTLKIRSTKLEDSAMYFCASSLADQETQYFGPGTRLLVL.

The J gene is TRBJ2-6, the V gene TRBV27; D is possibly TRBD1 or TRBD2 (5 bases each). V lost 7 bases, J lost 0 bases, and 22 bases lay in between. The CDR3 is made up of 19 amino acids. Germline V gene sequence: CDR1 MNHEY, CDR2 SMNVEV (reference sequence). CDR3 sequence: CASNSSREQAYSGANVLTF. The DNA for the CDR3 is TGTGCCAGCAACTCTAGTCGGGAACAGGCTTACTCTGGGGCCAACGTCCTGACTTTC. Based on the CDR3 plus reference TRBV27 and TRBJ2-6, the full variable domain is EAQVTQNPRYLITVTGKKLTVTCSQNMNHEYMSWYRQDPGLGLRQIYYSMNVEVTDKGDVPEGYKVSRKEKRNFPLILESPSPNQTSLYFCASNSSREQAYSGANVLTFGAGSRLTVL.

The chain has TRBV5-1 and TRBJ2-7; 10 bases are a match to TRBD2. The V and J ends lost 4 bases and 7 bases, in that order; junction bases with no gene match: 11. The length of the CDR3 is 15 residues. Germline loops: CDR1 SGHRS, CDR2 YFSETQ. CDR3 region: CASSPSAGGPEEQYF. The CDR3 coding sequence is TGCGCCAGCAGCCCGTCAGCGGGAGGGCCGGAAGAGCAGTACTTC.